This record covers a single T cell receptor beta chain. The primer mix had 60 Vbeta and 13 Jbeta primers. The method was immunoSEQ multiplex PCR; TCRdb's version includes in-frame clones alone and lacks a portion of them. Of roughly 200,000 clones in the sample, approximately 84% were seen once. This sample is drawn from a study of cytomegalovirus exposure and HLA in healthy donors. The CDR3 length is 16 residues. Germline V gene lookup returns CDR1 SGHRS and CDR2 YFSETQ. The V gene end was trimmed by 0 bases and the J gene end by 3 bases; junction bases not matched to a gene: 9. The sequenced sample consisted of PBMCs. The source is a woman aged 40 to 55 in good health and CMV-seronegative. The gene calls are TRBV5-1 and TRBJ2-7; 7 bases agree with TRBD1. The CDR3 DNA reads as TGCGCCAGCAGCTTGGAGCCGACAGGGTATTTCTACGAGCAGTACTTC. Translation: CASSLEPTGYFYEQYF.